The 25 T cell receptor beta chains below all came from one sample that was sequenced in a study of cytomegalovirus exposure and HLA in healthy donors. PCR employed 60 Vbeta and 13 Jbeta primers. Data came from immunoSEQ multiplex PCR; TCRdb stores just in-frame clones and leaves some out. The table shows roughly 190,000 clones, with about four fifths occurring only once. What was sequenced was PBMCs. These receptor sequences come from a woman aged 45-65 years in good health and CMV-seropositive.

The chain uses TRBV11-3 and TRBJ2-2, with D tentatively TRBD1 (5 bases). In germline, CDR1 is SGHNT, CDR2 YENEEA. V lost 2 bases to trimming and J lost 6 bases, with 10 bases between them. CDR3 size: 14 residues. The CDR3: CASSLLSGSGELFF. CDR3 nucleotides: TGTGCCAGCAGCTTATTGTCAGGGTCCGGGGAGCTGTTTTTT.

The CDR3 nucleotides are TGCGCCAGCGGCCGGGACAAGATAAACTATGGCTACACCTTC. Protein: CASGRDKINYGYTF. The rearrangement joins TRBV5-1 to TRBJ1-2, with D perhaps TRBD1 (6 bases). The CDR3 loop spans 14 amino acids. Trimming left V 7 bases short and J 2 bases short, with 15 bases between. CDR1 is SGHRS and CDR2 is YFSETQ in the germline V gene. Drawing the rest from reference TRBV5-1 and TRBJ1-2, the complete variable domain is KAGVTQTPRYLIKTRGQQVTLSCSPISGHRSVSWYQQTPGQGLQFLFEYFSETQRNKGNFPGRFSGRQFSNSRSEMNVSTLELGDSALYLCASGRDKINYGYTFGSGTRLTVV.

The V call is TRBV27, the J call TRBJ1-5; 10 bases map to TRBD1. This CDR3 has 18 amino acids. J gave up 4 bases and V 6 bases, and 15 bases lay outside the gene matches. The germline V gene encodes CDR1 MNHEY and CDR2 SMNVEV (reference sequence). The CDR3 protein is CASRPGPGQGFLNQPQHF. For the CDR3, the DNA is TGTGCCAGCAGACCGGGGCCGGGACAGGGGTTTCTGAATCAGCCCCAGCATTTT.

V usage is TRBV2 and J usage is TRBJ1-5; 7 bases map to TRBD1. Germline CDR1 and CDR2: SNHLY and FYNNEI. With V trimmed by 5 bases and J by 1 base, 14 bases remained unmatched. The CDR3 loop spans 18 amino acids. CDR3 region: CASSYATGTALSNQPQHF. Written as DNA, the CDR3 is TGTGCCAGCAGTTATGCTACCGGGACAGCTTTAAGCAATCAGCCCCAGCATTTT.

As for this clone: A read error may produce the germline difference seen at one junction end. This chain joins TRBV10-3 and TRBJ2-1; the D gene is possibly TRBD2 (6 bases). The CDR3 is 13 amino acids. Looked up from germline, CDR1 is ENHRY and CDR2 is SYGVKD. The CDR3, as DNA: TGCGCCAGCAACACTCGGTCGGGGGATGAGCAGTTCTTC. It encodes CASNTRSGDEQFF.

This chain joins TRBV5-1 and TRBJ2-7; no clear D gene. Trimming stripped 0 bases from V and 3 bases from J, with 7 bases between. Germline V gives CDR1 SGHRS, CDR2 YFSETQ. This CDR3 region has 13 residues. The chain's CDR3 is CASSLGADYEQYF. CDR3 nucleotides: TGCGCCAGCAGCTTGGGGGCAGACTACGAGCAGTACTTC. The full variable domain, with the rest looked up from reference TRBV5-1 and TRBJ2-7, is KAGVTQTPRYLIKTRGQQVTLSCSPISGHRSVSWYQQTPGQGLQFLFEYFSETQRNKGNFPGRFSGRQFSNSRSEMNVSTLELGDSALYLCASSLGADYEQYFGPGTRLTVT.

This chain uses TRBV4-1 with TRBJ2-5; TRBD2 aligns across 9 bases. CDR3 length: 19 amino acids. Trimming at V came to 2 bases and at J to 3 bases, leaving 16 bases not matched to a gene. Germline CDR1 is MGHRA and CDR2 is YSYEKL. CDR3 protein: CASSQILFVASGEKETQYF. DNA for the CDR3: TGCGCCAGCAGCCAAATCCTCTTCGTCGCTAGCGGGGAAAAAGAGACCCAGTACTTC.

This sequence joins TRBV5-4 and TRBJ2-2; possibly TRBD2 for D (7 bases). The length of the CDR3 is 16 residues. From germline, CDR1 is SGHNT and CDR2 YYREEE (reference sequence). V was pared by 4 bases and J by 1 base, with 14 bases between. For the CDR3, the DNA is TGTGCCAGCAGCCGCTGGCGGGGGCGGAACACCGGGGAGCTGTTTTTT. This encodes CASSRWRGRNTGELFF.

This clone has more than one count but fewer than ten. The genes are TRBV4-3 and TRBJ1-5; possibly TRBD1 for D (6 bases). V lost 0 bases to trimming and J lost 5 bases, with 17 bases between them. Germline V lookup: CDR1 LGHNA, CDR2 YSLEER. CDR3 size: 17 residues. CDR3 in amino acids: CASSQDIWTATHQPQHF. As DNA, the CDR3 is TGCGCCAGCAGCCAAGATATTTGGACAGCGACTCATCAGCCCCAGCATTTT.

J is TRBJ2-5 and V is TRBV28; 7 nucleotides align to TRBD1. J gave up 5 bases and V 5 bases, and 14 bases lay outside the gene matches. Germline assignment: CDR1 MDHEN and CDR2 SYDVKM. This CDR3 has 16 amino acids. The CDR3 sequence: CASSTRTGQMGETQYF. The CDR3 DNA sequence: TGTGCCAGCAGTACTAGGACAGGACAAATGGGGGAGACCCAGTACTTC.

The CDR3 coding sequence is TGTGCCAGCAGTATCAGGGACACCTATAATTCACCCCTCCACTTT. It is translated as CASSIRDTYNSPLHF. The chain joins TRBV6-6 to TRBJ1-6; tentative D call: TRBD1 (6 bases). Germline CDR1 is MNHNY and CDR2 is SVGAGI (reference sequence). With 5 bases removed from V and 2 bases from J, the gap between germline ends came to 10 bases. CDR3 length: 15 residues.

This chain connects TRBV30 to TRBJ1-3; no firm D call. V dropped 4 bases and J dropped 1 base, with 8 bases sitting between them. The germline V gene encodes CDR1 GTSNPN and CDR2 SVGIG (reference sequence). CDR3 length: 13 residues. CDR3: CAWMRNSGNTIYF. The CDR3 DNA sequence: TGTGCCTGGATGAGGAATTCTGGAAACACCATATATTTT.

This clone was picked up one time. J is TRBJ1-6 and V is TRBV7-9, with D unresolved. V lost 1 base to trimming and J lost 10 bases, with 14 bases between them. The CDR3 totals 15 residues. The V gene's germline CDR1 is SEHNR and CDR2 FQNEAQ (reference sequence). The CDR3 DNA reads as TGTGCCAGCAGCTTAGTCAAGTTAGTGAGCTCACCCCTCCACTTT. The encoded protein is CASSLVKLVSSPLHF. The full variable domain, rest sourced from reference TRBV7-9 and TRBJ1-6, is DTGVSQNPRHKITKRGQNVTFRCDPISEHNRLYWYRQTLGQGPEFLTYFQNEAQLEKSRLLSDRFSAERPKGSFSTLEIQRTEQGDSAMYLCASSLVKLVSSPLHFGNGTRLTVT.

The V call is TRBV6-1, the J call TRBJ2-4, with D maybe TRBD2 (6 bases). V lost 6 bases and J lost 6, with 12 bases in between. The germline V gene encodes CDR1 MNHNS and CDR2 SASEGT. This CDR3 has 13 residues. The DNA of the CDR3 is TGTGCCAGCAGCTGGGACTTAACAAACATTCAGTACTTC. This codes for CASSWDLTNIQYF.

The gene calls are TRBV15 and TRBJ1-1; TRBD1 might be the D (6 bases). Germline CDR1 reads LNHNV; CDR2 reads YYDKDF (reference sequence). CDR3 length equals 13 residues. Trimming pared 0 bases from V and 11 bases from J, leaving 13 bases between. CDR3 region: CATSREPGASAFF. The CDR3 DNA sequence: TGTGCCACCAGCAGAGAACCAGGGGCTTCGGCTTTCTTT.

The V and J genes are TRBV4-2 and TRBJ2-7, with D tentatively TRBD1 (6 bases). Germline CDR1 reads LGHNA; CDR2 reads YNFKEQ. V was trimmed by 1 base and J by 0 bases, leaving 10 bases between them. This CDR3 region has 15 residues. CDR3 region: CASSQAGTSSYEQYF. The CDR3 bases are TGTGCCAGCAGCCAAGCCGGGACAAGCTCCTACGAGCAGTACTTC.

This rearrangement joins TRBV29-1 to TRBJ2-7, with D tentatively TRBD1 (5 bases). The CDR3 sequence is 14 residues long. CDR1 is SQVTM and CDR2 is ANQGSEA in the germline V gene. V was cut by 3 bases and J by 0 bases, with 12 bases left in between. This CDR3 is CSVEDKQSSYEQYF. The CDR3 bases are TGCAGCGTTGAGGACAAACAGAGCTCCTACGAGCAGTACTTC.

The CDR3 sequence: CASSYSKQVNSPLHF. CDR3 nucleotides: TGTGCCAGCAGTTACTCGAAGCAGGTCAATTCACCCCTCCACTTT. The V and J genes are TRBV6-6 and TRBJ1-6; no clear D. The germline gives CDR1 MNHNY, CDR2 SVGAGI (reference sequence). This CDR3 region has 15 residues. V gave up 0 bases and J gave up 7 bases, with 10 bases separating them.

The chain uses TRBV7-3 and TRBJ2-5, with TRBD2 identical over 16 bases. CDR1 and CDR2 from the germline V gene are SGHTA and FQGTGA. The CDR3 has 17 amino acids. The V and J ends lost 2 bases and 6 bases, in that order; junction bases with no gene match: 6. CDR3 in amino acids: CASSLGGTSGGAKTQYF. The CDR3 bases are TGTGCCAGCAGCTTAGGAGGGACTAGCGGGGGGGCAAAGACCCAGTACTTC. Using reference TRBV7-3 and TRBJ2-5 for the parts outside the CDR3, the full variable domain is GAGVSQTPSNKVTEKGKYVELRCDPISGHTALYWYRQSLGQGPEFLIYFQGTGAADDSGLPNDRFFAVRPEGSVSTLKIQRTERGDSAVYLCASSLGGTSGGAKTQYFGPGTRLLVL.

This clone appeared a few times. This rearrangement joins TRBV6-5 to TRBJ1-1, with 7 bases aligning to TRBD1. Germline V gene sequence: CDR1 MNHEY, CDR2 SVGAGI. V trimming: 2 bases; J trimming: 2 bases; junction bases outside the gene matches: 2. This CDR3 is 14 amino acids long. The CDR3 DNA reads TGTGCCAGCAGTTACGGGGACAGAAACACTGAAGCTTTCTTT. This encodes CASSYGDRNTEAFF.

CDR3 residues: CASSWTRSSGELFF. CDR3 DNA sequence: TGTGCCAGTAGTTGGACACGTTCGTCCGGGGAGCTGTTTTTT. The chain has TRBV19 and TRBJ2-2; D is possibly TRBD1 (5 bases). The CDR3 is made up of 14 amino acids. The V gene's germline CDR1 is LNHDA and CDR2 SQIVND (reference sequence). The germline V and J ends were trimmed by 5 bases and 6 bases, with 13 bases remaining between them. The whole variable domain, filled in from reference TRBV19 and TRBJ2-2, reads DGGITQSPKYLFRKEGQNVTLSCEQNLNHDAMYWYRQDPGQGLRLIYYSQIVNDFQKGDIAEGYSVSREKKESFPLTVTSAQKNPTAFYLCASSWTRSSGELFFGEGSRLTVL.

This chain connects TRBV4-3 to TRBJ2-2; unclear D gene. Germline V lookup: CDR1 LGHNA, CDR2 YSLEER. Trimming took off 3 bases at V and 5 bases at J, with 13 bases between the two ends. CDR3 length: 15 amino acids. The CDR3 DNA reads TGCGCCAGCAGCCAGAGAGCAACAGCAACCGGGGAGCTGTTTTTT. Amino acid sequence: CASSQRATATGELFF.

This clone was counted a single time. Here the CDR3 omits its conserved ending phenylalanine or tryptophan, so a read error is the likely source. The chain couples TRBV5-1 to TRBJ2-7; 7 bases match TRBD1. The CDR3 spans 15 residues. The germline gives CDR1 SGHRS, CDR2 YFSETQ. With 3 bases clipped from V and 2 bases from J, the junction kept 8 bases outside the gene matches. CDR3 sequence reads: CASSYNPGQTYEQYL. The CDR3 region has the DNA TGCGCCAGCAGCTACAACCCGGGACAGACCTACGAGCAGTACCTC.

This clone was detected only once. V is TRBV7-2 and J is TRBJ1-1; perhaps TRBD1 as D (6 bases). There are 14 residues in the CDR3. Germline assignment: CDR1 SGHTA and CDR2 FQGNSA. V lost 5 bases and J 1 base, leaving 11 bases between the germline ends. The chain's CDR3 is CASSPSTGNTEAFF. CDR3 DNA: TGTGCCAGCAGCCCATCGACAGGGAACACTGAAGCTTTCTTT. The variable domain in full, completed from reference TRBV7-2 and TRBJ1-1, reads GAGVSQSPSNKVTEKGKDVELRCDPISGHTALYWYRQSLGQGLEFLIYFQGNSAPDKSGLPSDRFSAERTGGSVSTLTIQRTQQEDSAVYLCASSPSTGNTEAFFGQGTRLTVV.

This chain joins TRBV7-8 and TRBJ2-5; perhaps TRBD1 as D (5 bases). Trimming cost V 3 bases and J 1 base, with 9 bases left between them. The CDR3 loop spans 14 amino acids. Germline-derived CDR1 and CDR2 are SGHVS and FQNEAQ. CDR3 in amino acids: CASSFSTGQETQYF. As DNA, the CDR3 is TGTGCCAGCAGCTTTAGCACAGGCCAAGAGACCCAGTACTTC.